This T cell receptor beta chain was retrieved from a study of T cell responses to AZD1222 COVID-19 vaccine. Only in-frame clones appear in the TCRdb table, and some are missing; sequencing was by immunoSEQ multiplex PCR. Of 200,000 or so clones in the sample, about 87% were seen once. Germline CDR1 reads LGHNA; CDR2 reads YSLEER. The length of the CDR3 is 16 residues. V was cut by 3 bases and J by 5 bases, with 17 bases left in between. The V call is TRBV4-3, the J call TRBJ1-5; TRBD1 might be the D (6 bases). The material sequenced was peripheral blood, taken on day 0 of MenACWY control vaccination. The receptor was derived from an adult in good health. The CDR3 loop is CASSQDRALIDQPQHF. For the CDR3, the DNA is TGCGCCAGCAGCCAGGACAGAGCCCTAATCGATCAGCCCCAGCATTTT.